This entry lists 6 T cell receptor beta chains sequenced from one sample in a study of lymphopenia after photon versus proton radiotherapy. The protocol was immunoSEQ multiplex PCR, while the TCRdb copy is restricted to in-frame clones and leaves out a portion. The sample carries approximately 80,000 clones, about 86% recorded once. This sample comprised peripheral blood, obtained from a patient treated with proton-based radiotherapy. These receptors all stem from a man between 60 and 75 years old with pancreatic cancer.

Note on this clone: Other DNA sequences from this sample encode an identical CDR3 as well. The J gene is TRBJ1-2, the V gene TRBV28; D is unclear. CDR1 is MDHEN, CDR2 SYDVKM, per germline. The V end was cut by 5 bases, the J end by 2 bases, with 3 bases between. This CDR3 contains 11 residues. CDR3 in DNA: TGTGCCAGCAGTCGCAACTATGGCTACACCTTC. Translated: CASSRNYGYTF.

This clone came up a few times. The chain joins TRBV29-1 to TRBJ2-3; 8 positions match TRBD2. The V gene end was trimmed by 5 bases and the J gene end by 2 bases; junction bases not matched to a gene: 6. This CDR3 has 14 residues. CDR1 and CDR2 (germline): SQVTM, ANQGSEA. This CDR3 is CSVPLAGPTDTQYF. The CDR3 DNA reads as TGCAGCGTTCCCTTAGCGGGGCCCACAGATACGCAGTATTTT.

V gene TRBV18 combines with J gene TRBJ2-5; D is unresolved. This CDR3 spans 12 amino acids. Germline lookup yields CDR1 KGHSH and CDR2 LQKENI. The V end lost 1 base, the J end lost 3 bases, and 3 bases lay between the germline ends. The DNA for the CDR3 is TGTGCCAGCTCACCACGGGAAGAGACCCAGTACTTC. Translated, it gives CASSPREETQYF.

V usage is TRBV6-5 and J usage is TRBJ2-4; D is undetermined. Trimming removed 6 bases at V and 5 bases at J, with 14 bases between. The V gene's germline CDR1 is MNHEY and CDR2 SVGAGI. The CDR3 has 14 amino acids. The CDR3 loop reads CASSPVRVQNIQYF. CDR3 bases: TGTGCCAGCAGCCCCGTTAGGGTACAAAACATTCAGTACTTC.

About this clone: Other DNA variants within this sample encode the same CDR3. The chain carries TRBV5-1 and TRBJ1-1; D is unclear. This CDR3 region has 15 residues. Germline loops: CDR1 SGHRS, CDR2 YFSETQ. Deletions cut 2 bases from V and 1 base from J, with 12 bases between. CDR3 residues: CASSLYRTANTEAFF. For the CDR3, the DNA is TGCGCCAGCAGCTTATACCGCACAGCGAACACTGAAGCTTTCTTT.

V is TRBV5-1 and J is TRBJ2-5; D is possibly TRBD1 or TRBD2 (5 bases each). Trimming removed 0 bases at V and 11 bases at J, with 14 bases between. Germline CDR1 SGHRS, CDR2 YFSETQ. CDR3 length: 13 residues. CDR3 bases: TGCGCCAGCAGCTTGGAGTCGATAGGGGAGCAGTACTTC. Translation: CASSLESIGEQYF.